This T cell receptor beta chain was recorded in a study of cytomegalovirus exposure and HLA in healthy donors. Broader study findings: HLA alleles were associated with roughly 17,000 TCR beta sequences in a later analysis at 0.05 false discovery rate. In an earlier analysis, about 87% or about 30%: the productive usage of most TCR beta V segments.

This PCR relied on a set of 60 Vbeta primers and 13 Jbeta primers. Repertoires were generated with immunoSEQ multiplex PCR, while TCRdb's copy carries only in-frame clones and drops some. Counted here are 210,000 or so clones, around 80% occurring once; the ten biggest clones make up less than 20%. Concerning this clone: Its antigen is currently unknown.

Germline CDR1 reads SGHTA; CDR2 reads FQGTGA. There are 15 residues in the CDR3. With 5 bases clipped from V and 5 bases from J, the junction kept 7 bases outside the gene matches. The specimen sequenced was PBMCs. The receptor's source is a middle-aged man in good health and CMV-seronegative. The chain couples TRBV7-3 to TRBJ2-5, with TRBD2 identical over 11 bases. CDR3 coding DNA: TGTGCCAGCAGCGCCGCTAGCGGGAGGATGGAGACCCAGTACTTC. Translation gives CASSAASGRMETQYF.